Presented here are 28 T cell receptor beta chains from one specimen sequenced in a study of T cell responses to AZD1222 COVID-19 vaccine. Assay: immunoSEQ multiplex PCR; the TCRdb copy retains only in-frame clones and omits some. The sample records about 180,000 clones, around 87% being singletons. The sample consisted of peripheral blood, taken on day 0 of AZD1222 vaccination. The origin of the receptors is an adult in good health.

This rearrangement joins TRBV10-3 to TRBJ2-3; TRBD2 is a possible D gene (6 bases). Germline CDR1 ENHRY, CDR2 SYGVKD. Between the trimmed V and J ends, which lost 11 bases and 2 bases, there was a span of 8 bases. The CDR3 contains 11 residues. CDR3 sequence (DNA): TGTGCCGGGGGGTTCACAGATACGCAGTATTTT. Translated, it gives CAGGFTDTQYF.

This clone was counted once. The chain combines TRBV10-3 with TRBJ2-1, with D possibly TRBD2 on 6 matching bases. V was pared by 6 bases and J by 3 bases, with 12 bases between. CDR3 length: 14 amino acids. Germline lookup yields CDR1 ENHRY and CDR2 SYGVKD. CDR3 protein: CAIRRDPSYNEQFF. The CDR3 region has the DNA TGTGCCATCAGGCGGGACCCGAGCTACAATGAGCAGTTCTTC.

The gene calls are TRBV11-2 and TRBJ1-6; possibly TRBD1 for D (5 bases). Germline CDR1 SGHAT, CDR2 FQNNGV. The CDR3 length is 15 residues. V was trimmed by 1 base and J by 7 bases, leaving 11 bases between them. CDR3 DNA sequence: TGTGCCAGCAGCTTAGCCAGGGCCCAAAATTCACCCCTCCACTTT. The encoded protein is CASSLARAQNSPLHF.

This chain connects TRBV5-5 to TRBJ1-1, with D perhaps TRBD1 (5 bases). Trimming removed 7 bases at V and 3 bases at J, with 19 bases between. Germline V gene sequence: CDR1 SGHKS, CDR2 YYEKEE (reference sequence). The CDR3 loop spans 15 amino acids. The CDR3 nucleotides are TGTGCCAGCTATCACCCCCGGGACGGAGACACTGAAGCTTTCTTT. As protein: CASYHPRDGDTEAFF. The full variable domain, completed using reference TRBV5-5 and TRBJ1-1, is DAGVTQSPTHLIKTRGQQVTLRCSPISGHKSVSWYQQVLGQGPQFIFQYYEKEERGRGNFPDRFSARQFPNYSSELNVNALLLGDSALYLCASYHPRDGDTEAFFGQGTRLTVV.

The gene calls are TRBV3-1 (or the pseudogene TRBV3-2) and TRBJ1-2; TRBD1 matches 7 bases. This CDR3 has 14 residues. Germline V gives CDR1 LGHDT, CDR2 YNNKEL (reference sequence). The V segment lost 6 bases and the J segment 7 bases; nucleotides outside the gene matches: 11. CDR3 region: CASRGDSLHGGYTF. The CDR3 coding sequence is TGTGCCAGCAGAGGGGACAGCCTCCACGGTGGCTACACCTTC.

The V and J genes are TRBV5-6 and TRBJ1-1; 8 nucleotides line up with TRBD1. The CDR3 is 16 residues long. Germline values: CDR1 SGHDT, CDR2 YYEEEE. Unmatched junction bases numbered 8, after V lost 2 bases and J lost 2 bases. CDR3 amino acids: CASSFSWTGYNTEAFF. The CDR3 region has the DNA TGTGCCAGCAGCTTTTCGTGGACAGGGTATAACACTGAAGCTTTCTTT.

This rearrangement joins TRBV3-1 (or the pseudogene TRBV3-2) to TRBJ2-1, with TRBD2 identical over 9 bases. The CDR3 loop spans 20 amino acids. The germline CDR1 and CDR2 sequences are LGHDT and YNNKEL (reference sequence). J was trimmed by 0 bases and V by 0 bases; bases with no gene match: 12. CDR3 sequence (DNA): TGTGCCAGCAGCCAAGAGGTGCGTAGCGGGGGAGAGTCCTCCTACAATGAGCAGTTCTTC. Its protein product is CASSQEVRSGGESSYNEQFF.

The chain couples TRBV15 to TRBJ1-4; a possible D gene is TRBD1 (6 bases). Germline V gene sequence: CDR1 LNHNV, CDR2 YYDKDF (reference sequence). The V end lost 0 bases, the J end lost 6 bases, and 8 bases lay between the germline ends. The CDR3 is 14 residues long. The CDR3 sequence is CATSRDRGDEKLFF. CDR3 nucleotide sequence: TGTGCCACCAGCAGAGACAGGGGAGATGAAAAACTGTTTTTT.

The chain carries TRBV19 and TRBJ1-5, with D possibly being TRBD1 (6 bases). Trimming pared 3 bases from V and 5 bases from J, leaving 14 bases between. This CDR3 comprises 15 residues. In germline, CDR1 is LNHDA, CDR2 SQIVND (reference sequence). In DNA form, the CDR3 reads TGTGCCAGTAGTATGGGACCCAGGGGAGATCAGCCCCAGCATTTT. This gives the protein CASSMGPRGDQPQHF.

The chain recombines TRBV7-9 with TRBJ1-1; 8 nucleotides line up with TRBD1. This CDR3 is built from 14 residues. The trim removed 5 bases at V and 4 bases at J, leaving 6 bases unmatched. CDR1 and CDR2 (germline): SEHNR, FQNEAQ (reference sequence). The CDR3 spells CASSRNTGGTEAFF. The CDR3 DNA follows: TGTGCCAGCAGCCGCAATACAGGGGGCACTGAAGCTTTCTTT.

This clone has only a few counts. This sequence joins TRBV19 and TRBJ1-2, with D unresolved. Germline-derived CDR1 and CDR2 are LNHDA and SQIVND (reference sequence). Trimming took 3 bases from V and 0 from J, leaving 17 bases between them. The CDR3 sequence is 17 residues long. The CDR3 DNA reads TGTGCCAGTAGTATGGGGATGGTCTGGACCACTAACTATGGCTACACCTTC. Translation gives CASSMGMVWTTNYGYTF.

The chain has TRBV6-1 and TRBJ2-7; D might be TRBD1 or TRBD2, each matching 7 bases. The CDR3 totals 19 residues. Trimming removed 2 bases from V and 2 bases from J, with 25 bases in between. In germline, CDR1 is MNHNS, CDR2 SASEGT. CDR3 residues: CASSERQGILRGGAYEQYF. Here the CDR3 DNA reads TGTGCCAGCAGTGAAAGACAGGGAATTTTACGCGGGGGAGCCTACGAGCAGTACTTC.

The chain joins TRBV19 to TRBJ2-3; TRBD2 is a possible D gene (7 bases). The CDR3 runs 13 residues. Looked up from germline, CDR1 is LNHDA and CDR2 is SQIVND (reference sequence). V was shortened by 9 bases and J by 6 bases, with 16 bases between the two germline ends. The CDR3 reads CASHRGGADTQYF. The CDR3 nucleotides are TGTGCCAGCCATAGGGGGGGGGCCGATACGCAGTATTTT.

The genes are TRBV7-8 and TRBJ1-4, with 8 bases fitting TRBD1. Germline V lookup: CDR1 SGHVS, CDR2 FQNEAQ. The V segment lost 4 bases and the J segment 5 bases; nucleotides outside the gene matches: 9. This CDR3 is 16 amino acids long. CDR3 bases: TGTGCCAGCAGCTCCCACGGGGGACAGGAGAATGAAAAACTGTTTTTT. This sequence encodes CASSSHGGQENEKLFF. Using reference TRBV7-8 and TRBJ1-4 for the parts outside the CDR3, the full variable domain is GAGVSQSPRYKVAKRGQDVALRCDPISGHVSLFWYQQALGQGPEFLTYFQNEAQLDKSGLPSDRFFAERPEGSVSTLKIQRTQQEDSAVYLCASSSHGGQENEKLFFGSGTQLSVL.

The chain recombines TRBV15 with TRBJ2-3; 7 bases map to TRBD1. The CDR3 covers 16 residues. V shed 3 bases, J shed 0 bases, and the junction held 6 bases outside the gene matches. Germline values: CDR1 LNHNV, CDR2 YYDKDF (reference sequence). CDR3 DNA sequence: TGTGCCACCAGCAGGCTCACAGGGGCTAGCACAGATACGCAGTATTTT. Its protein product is CATSRLTGASTDTQYF.

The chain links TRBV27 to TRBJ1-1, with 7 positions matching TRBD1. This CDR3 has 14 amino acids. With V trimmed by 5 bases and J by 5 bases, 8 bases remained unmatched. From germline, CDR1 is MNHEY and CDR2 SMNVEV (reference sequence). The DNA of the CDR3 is TGTGCCAGCAGTGGGACAGTAGTATGGACTGAAGCTTTCTTT. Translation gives CASSGTVVWTEAFF.

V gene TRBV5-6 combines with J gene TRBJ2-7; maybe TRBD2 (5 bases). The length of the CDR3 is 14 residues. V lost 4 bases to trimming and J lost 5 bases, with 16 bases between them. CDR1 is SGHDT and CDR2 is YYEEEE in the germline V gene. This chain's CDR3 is CASSPFRGSDEQYV. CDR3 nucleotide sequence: TGTGCCAGCAGCCCGTTTCGTGGTAGCGACGAGCAGTACGTC.

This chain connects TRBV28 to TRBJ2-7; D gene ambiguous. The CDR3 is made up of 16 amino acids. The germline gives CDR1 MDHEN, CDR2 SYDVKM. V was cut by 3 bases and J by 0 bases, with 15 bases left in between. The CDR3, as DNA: TGTGCCAGCAGTTTTAGTACCCACGTAAGCTCCTACGAGCAGTACTTC. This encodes CASSFSTHVSSYEQYF.

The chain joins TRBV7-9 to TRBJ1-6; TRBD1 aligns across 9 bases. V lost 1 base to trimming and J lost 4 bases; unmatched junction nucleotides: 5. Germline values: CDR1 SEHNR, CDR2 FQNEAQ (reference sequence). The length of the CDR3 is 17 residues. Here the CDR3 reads CASSLVWGQGYNSPLHF. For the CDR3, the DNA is TGTGCCAGCAGCTTAGTTTGGGGACAGGGTTATAATTCACCCCTCCACTTT.

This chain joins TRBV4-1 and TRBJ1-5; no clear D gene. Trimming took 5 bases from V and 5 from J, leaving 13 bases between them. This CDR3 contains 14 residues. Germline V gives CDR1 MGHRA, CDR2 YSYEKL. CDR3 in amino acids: CASSIPDGDQPQHF. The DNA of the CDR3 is TGCGCCAGCAGCATCCCGGACGGGGATCAGCCCCAGCATTTT.

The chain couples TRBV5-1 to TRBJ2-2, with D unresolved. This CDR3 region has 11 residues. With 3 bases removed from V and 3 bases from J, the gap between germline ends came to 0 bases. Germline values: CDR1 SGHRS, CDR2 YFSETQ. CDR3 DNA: TGCGCCAGCAGCTACACCGGGGAGCTGTTTTTT. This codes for CASSYTGELFF.

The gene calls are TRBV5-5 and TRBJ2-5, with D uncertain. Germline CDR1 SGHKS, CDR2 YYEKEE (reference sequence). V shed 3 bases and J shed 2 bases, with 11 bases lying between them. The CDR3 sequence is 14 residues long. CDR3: CASSWAPGQETQYF. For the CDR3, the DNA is TGTGCCAGCAGCTGGGCCCCAGGACAAGAGACCCAGTACTTC.

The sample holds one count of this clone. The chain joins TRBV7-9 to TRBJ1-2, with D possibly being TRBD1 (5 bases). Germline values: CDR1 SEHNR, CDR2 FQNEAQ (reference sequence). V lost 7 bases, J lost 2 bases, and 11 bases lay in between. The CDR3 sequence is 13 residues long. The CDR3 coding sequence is TGTGCCAGCACCACAGGACTGAACTATGGCTACACCTTC. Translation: CASTTGLNYGYTF.

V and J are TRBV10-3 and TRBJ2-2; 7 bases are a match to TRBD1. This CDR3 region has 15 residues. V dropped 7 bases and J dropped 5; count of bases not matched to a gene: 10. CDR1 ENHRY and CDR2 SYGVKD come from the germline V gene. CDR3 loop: CAITRQTGPTGELFF. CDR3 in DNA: TGTGCCATCACCAGACAGACAGGGCCTACCGGGGAGCTGTTTTTT.

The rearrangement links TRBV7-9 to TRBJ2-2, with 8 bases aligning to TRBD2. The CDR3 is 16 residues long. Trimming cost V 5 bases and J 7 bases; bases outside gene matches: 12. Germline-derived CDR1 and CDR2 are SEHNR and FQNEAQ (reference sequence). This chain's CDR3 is CASSPRTSRDNGELFF. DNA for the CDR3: TGTGCCAGCAGCCCCCGGACTAGCAGGGACAACGGGGAGCTGTTTTTT.

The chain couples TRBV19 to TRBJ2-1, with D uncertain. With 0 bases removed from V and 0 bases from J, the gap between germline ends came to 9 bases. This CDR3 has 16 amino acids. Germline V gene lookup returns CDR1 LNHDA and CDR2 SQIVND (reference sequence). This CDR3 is CASSIESLSSYNEQFF. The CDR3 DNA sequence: TGTGCCAGTAGTATAGAAAGCCTTAGCTCCTACAATGAGCAGTTCTTC.

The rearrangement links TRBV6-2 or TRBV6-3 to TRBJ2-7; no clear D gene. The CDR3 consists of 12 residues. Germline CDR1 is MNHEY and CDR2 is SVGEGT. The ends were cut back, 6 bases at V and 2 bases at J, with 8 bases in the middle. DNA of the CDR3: TGTGCCAGCAGCCAGGCCCCCTACGAGCAGTACTTC. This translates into CASSQAPYEQYF.

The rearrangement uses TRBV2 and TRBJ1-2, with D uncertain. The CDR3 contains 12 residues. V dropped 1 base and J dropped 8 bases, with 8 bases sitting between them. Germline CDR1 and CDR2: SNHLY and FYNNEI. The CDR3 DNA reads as TGTGCCAGCAGTGAAGACACCGGCGGCTACACCTTC. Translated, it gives CASSEDTGGYTF.